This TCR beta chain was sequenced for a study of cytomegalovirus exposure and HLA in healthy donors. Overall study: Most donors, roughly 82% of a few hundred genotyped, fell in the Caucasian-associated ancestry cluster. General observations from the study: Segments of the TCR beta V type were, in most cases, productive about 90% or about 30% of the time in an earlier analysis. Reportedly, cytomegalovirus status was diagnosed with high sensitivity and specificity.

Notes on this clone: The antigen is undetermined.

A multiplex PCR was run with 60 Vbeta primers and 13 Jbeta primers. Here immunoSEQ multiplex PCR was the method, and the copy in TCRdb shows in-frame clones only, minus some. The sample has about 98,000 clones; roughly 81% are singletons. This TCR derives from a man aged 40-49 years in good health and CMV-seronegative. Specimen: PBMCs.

For the CDR3, the DNA is TGTGCCAGCAGCGCTACAGGGGAGGAAAAACTGTTTTTT. It codes for CASSATGEEKLFF. The chain combines TRBV6-5 with TRBJ1-4, with TRBD1 identical over 7 bases. This CDR3 region has 13 residues. The V gene's germline CDR1 is MNHEY and CDR2 SVGAGI. V dropped 6 bases and J dropped 8; count of bases not matched to a gene: 6.